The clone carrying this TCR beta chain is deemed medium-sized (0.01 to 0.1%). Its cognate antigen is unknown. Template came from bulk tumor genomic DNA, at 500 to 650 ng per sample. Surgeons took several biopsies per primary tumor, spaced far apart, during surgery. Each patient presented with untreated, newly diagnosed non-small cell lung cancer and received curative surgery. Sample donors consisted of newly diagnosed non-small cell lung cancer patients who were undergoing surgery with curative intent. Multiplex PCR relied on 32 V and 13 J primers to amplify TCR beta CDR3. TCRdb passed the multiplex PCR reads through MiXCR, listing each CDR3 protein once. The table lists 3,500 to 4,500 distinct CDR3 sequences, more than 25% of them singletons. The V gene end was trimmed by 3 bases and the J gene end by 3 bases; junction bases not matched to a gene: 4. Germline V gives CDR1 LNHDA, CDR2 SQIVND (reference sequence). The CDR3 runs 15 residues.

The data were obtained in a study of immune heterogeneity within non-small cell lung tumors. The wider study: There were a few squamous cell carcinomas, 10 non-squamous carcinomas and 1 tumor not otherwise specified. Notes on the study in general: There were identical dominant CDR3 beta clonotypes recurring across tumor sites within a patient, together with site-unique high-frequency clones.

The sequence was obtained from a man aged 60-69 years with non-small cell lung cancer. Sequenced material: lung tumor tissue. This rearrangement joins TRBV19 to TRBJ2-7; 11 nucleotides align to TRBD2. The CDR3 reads CASSISSGRVYEQYF. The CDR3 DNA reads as TGTGCCAGTAGTATTAGTAGCGGGAGGGTCTACGAGCAGTACTTC.